Listed here is a single T cell receptor (beta chain). The antigen is undetermined. This entry is derived from a study of CD8 T cells in ankylosing spondylitis. Study observations and caveats: Seemingly characteristic of ankylosing spondylitis blood was a TCR beta motif consisting of roughly 8 highly homologous variants.

TCRdb passed the 5' RACE reads through MiXCR, listing each CDR3 protein once. Of just under 550,000 distinct CDR3 sequences listed, roughly 13% are singletons. V lost 5 bases, J lost 1 base, and 7 bases stayed unmatched. Germline V CDR1 and CDR2: SGHVS, FQNEAQ. CDR3 length equals 16 residues. Source material: blood, either unsorted or a sorted T cell fraction (not recorded which). The rearrangement uses TRBV7-8 and TRBJ2-2, with TRBD1 identical over 7 bases. The sequence came from a male donor with ankylosing spondylitis. The CDR3 nucleotides read TGTGCCAGCAGCCAGGACTGGACAGGGAACACCGGGGAGCTGTTTTTT. Residues: CASSQDWTGNTGELFF.